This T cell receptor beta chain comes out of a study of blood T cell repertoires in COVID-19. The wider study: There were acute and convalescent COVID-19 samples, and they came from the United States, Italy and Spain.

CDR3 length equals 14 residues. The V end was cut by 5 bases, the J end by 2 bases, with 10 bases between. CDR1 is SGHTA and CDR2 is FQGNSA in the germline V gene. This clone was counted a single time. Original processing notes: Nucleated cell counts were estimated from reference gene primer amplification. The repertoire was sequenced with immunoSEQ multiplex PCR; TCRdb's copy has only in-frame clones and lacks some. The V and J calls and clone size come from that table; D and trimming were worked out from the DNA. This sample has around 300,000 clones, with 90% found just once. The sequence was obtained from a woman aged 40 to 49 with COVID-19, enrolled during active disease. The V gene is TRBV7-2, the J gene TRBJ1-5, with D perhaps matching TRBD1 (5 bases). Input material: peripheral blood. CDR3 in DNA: TGTGCCAGCAGCCCCCGGGGGGGCAATCAGCCCCAGCATTTT. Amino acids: CASSPRGGNQPQHF.